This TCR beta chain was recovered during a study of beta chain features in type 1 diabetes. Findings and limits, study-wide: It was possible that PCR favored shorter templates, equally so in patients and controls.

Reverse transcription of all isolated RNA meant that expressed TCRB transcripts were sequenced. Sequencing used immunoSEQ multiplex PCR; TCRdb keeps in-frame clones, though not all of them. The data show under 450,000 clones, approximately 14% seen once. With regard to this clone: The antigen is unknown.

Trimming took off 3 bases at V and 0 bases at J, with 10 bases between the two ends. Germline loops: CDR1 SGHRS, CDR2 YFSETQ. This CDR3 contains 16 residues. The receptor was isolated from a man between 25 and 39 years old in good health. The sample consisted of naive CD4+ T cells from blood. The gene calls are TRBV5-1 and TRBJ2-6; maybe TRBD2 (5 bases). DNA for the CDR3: TGCGCCAGCAGCTCACTTGAGGGCTCTGGGGCCAACGTCCTGACTTTC. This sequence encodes CASSSLEGSGANVLTF.